In its sample, the clone carrying this T cell receptor beta chain was seen many times. Its cognate antigen is unknown. This record belongs to a study of T-cell reconstitution after alpha-beta-depleted transplantation in children. The germline CDR1 and CDR2 sequences are MDHEN and SYDVKM. This CDR3 comprises 15 residues. With 5 bases clipped from V and 6 bases from J, the junction kept 7 bases outside the gene matches. Unique molecular identifiers were used to barcode this TCRbeta library. TCRdb reprocessed the PCR reads with MiXCR, giving one entry per CDR3 protein. The table has some 300,000 distinct CDR3 sequences, just over 7.5% seen once. Study-wide results and limits: Diversity of TCRbeta at day 60 was high in some patients, arising from surviving recipient T cells and thymic progenitors. After transplant, at about two months, alpha-beta T cells were reportedly derived from several hundred expanded graft clones. A year post-transplant, T-cell counts and diversity derived mostly from newly produced T cells.

V is TRBV28 and J is TRBJ2-2, with 9 nucleotides matching TRBD2. Sequenced material: peripheral blood, taken 360 days after TCRalphabeta/CD19-depleted stem cell transplant. The clonotype was recovered from a female patient aged 2-15 years who had a stem cell transplant for Fanconi anemia, so the T cells may come from the graft donor. The CDR3 coding sequence is TGTGCCAGCAGTAATGGCGGGAGGGCGGCCGGGGAGCTGTTTTTT. Protein product: CASSNGGRAAGELFF.